This T cell receptor (beta chain) is drawn from a study of cytomegalovirus exposure and HLA in healthy donors. Study information: In an earlier analysis, almost 120 million unique TCR beta sequences were found from about 190 million T cells.

This clone showed up just a few times. Its matching antigen is unknown. The CDR3 is made up of 13 amino acids. Germline loops: CDR1 SGHTS, CDR2 YDEGEE. The V end was cut by 1 base, the J end by 3 bases, with 8 bases between. Study results and caveats: DRB1 showed the most TCR associations and HLA-C the fewest in a later analysis, as rates varied by HLA locus.

The PCR was carried out with 60 Vbeta primers and 13 Jbeta primers. The table came from immunoSEQ multiplex PCR; TCRdb's copy has only in-frame clones and leaves some out. The sample comprises roughly 130,000 clones, approximately 57% of which are singletons, and roughly 1.8% rests with the top ten. The rearrangement uses TRBV5-8 and TRBJ2-7; D not resolved. This clonotype was obtained from a male donor in good health and CMV-seronegative. The sample was PBMCs. The CDR3 protein is CASSLTPGYEQYF. The CDR3 region has the DNA TGTGCCAGCAGCTTGACACCAGGCTACGAGCAGTACTTC.